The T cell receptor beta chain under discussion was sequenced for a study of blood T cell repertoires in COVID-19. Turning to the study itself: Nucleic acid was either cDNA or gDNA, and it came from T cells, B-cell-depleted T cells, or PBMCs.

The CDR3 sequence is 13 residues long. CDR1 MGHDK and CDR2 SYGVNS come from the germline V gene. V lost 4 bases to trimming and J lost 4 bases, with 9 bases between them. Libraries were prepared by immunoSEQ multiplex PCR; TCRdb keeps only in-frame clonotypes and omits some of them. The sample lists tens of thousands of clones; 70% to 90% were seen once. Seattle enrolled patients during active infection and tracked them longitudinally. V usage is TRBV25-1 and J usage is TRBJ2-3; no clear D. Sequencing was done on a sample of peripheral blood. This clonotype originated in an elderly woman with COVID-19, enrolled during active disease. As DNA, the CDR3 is TGTGCCAGCAGTGTTGGCAGCGCAGATACGCAGTATTTT. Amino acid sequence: CASSVGSADTQYF.